This TCR beta chain is drawn from a study of beta chain features in type 1 diabetes. At the level of the study: In all, about 110 million sorted cells from all samples were analyzed. Study outcomes and limitations: Type 1 diabetes patients had TCRB CDR3s that were shorter (moderately but significantly so) in all four CD4+ subsets. Within the patient group, naive, central memory and Treg TCRB repertoires appeared more similar to each other than within healthy donors. VDJ junctions from patients with type 1 diabetes contained fewer insertions and more deletions.

CD45RO/CCR7/CD25/CD127/CD95/CD27 separated CD4+ naive, central memory, regulatory and stem cell-like memory cells by sorting. All of the isolated RNA was reverse transcribed, so expressed TCRB transcripts were sequenced. Sequenced by immunoSEQ multiplex PCR; TCRdb stores in-frame clones only, minus some. The sample lists a few hundred thousand clones; around 24% were seen once. This clone was detected a few times. What it binds is not known. This clonotype was obtained from a woman in her 30s with type 1 diabetes. The specimen was naive CD4+ T cells from blood.

CDR3 sequence (DNA): TGTGCCAGCTCACCACAGGGGGCGGACACTGAAGCTTTCTTT. Protein sequence: CASSPQGADTEAFF. This chain joins TRBV18 and TRBJ1-1; 7 bases line up with TRBD1. The germline V gene has CDR1 KGHSH and CDR2 LQKENI. The CDR3 sequence is 14 residues long. The V gene end was trimmed by 1 base and the J gene end by 3 bases; junction bases not matched to a gene: 2.